The clone carrying this T cell receptor beta chain was counted many times. Its matching antigen is unknown. This CDR3 region has 14 residues. The germline gives CDR1 SQVTM, CDR2 ANQGSEA. V was pared by 6 bases and J by 5 bases, with 10 bases of the junction left unmatched. It was with a sample-barcoded 5' primer and a J-beta primer mix that a second PCR of roughly 7 to 12 cycles was run. From the 5' RACE reads, TCRdb called clonotypes with MiXCR, one entry per CDR3 protein. The data show roughly 1.6 million distinct CDR3 sequences, with around 36% seen just once and roughly 12% held by the top ten. This entry belongs to a study of blood T cells in healthy people across ages. General study results and limits: Conclusively comparing naive with antigen-experienced cells was impossible with unsorted PBMCs.

Sequencing was performed on blood. This TCR was recovered from a woman younger than 45 in good health. J is TRBJ2-5 and V is TRBV29-1; 9 bases fit TRBD1. CDR3 bases: TGCAGCGTAGCGACAGGGGGGAAGGGTGAGACCCAGTACTTC. Protein sequence: CSVATGGKGETQYF.